The 29 T cell receptor beta chains given below trace back to one sample, sequenced in a study of neurological immune-mediated disorders. This sample's time point: longitudinal time-point 3. TCRdb re-derived calls from the 5' RACE reads in MiXCR, one entry per CDR3 protein. Found here are under 130,000 distinct CDR3 sequences, roughly 10% of them singletons; the top ten hold more than 2.5%. The sequenced sample consisted of PBMCs. These receptors were obtained from a female donor with HTLV-1-associated myelopathy (HAM/TSP).

This clonotype was observed a handful of times. The rearrangement joins TRBV18 to TRBJ2-7, with a weak D call TRBD2 (5 bases). Trimming cost V 6 bases and J 3 bases, with 15 bases left between them. From germline, CDR1 is KGHSH and CDR2 LQKENI. There are 14 residues in the CDR3. The CDR3 loop is CASSSGEKGYEQYF. In DNA form, the CDR3 reads TGTGCCAGCTCGAGTGGGGAGAAAGGCTACGAGCAGTACTTC.

This clonotype was counted many times. The V and J genes are TRBV29-1 and TRBJ2-3, with TRBD2 as a possible D gene (5 bases). Looked up from germline, CDR1 is SQVTM and CDR2 is ANQGSEA. With 4 bases removed from V and 1 base from J, the gap between germline ends came to 9 bases. The CDR3 is made up of 13 amino acids. CDR3: CSVGGRRTDTQYF. The CDR3 region has the DNA TGCAGCGTTGGCGGGCGCCGCACAGATACGCAGTATTTT.

This clonotype has a count of ten or more. The chain recombines TRBV5-1 with TRBJ2-2; D gene unclear. Trimming left V 6 bases short and J 0 bases short, with 6 bases between. This CDR3 is 13 amino acids long. The germline V gene has CDR1 SGHRS and CDR2 YFSETQ. The CDR3 nucleotides read TGCGCCAGCACCAATCCGAACACCGGGGAGCTGTTTTTT. Its translation is CASTNPNTGELFF.

This clonotype was counted many times. The chain uses TRBV5-6 and TRBJ2-5, with 7 bases matching TRBD2. J lost 7 bases, V lost 4 bases, and 13 bases had no gene match. CDR1 is SGHDT and CDR2 is YYEEEE in the germline V gene. CDR3 length: 15 residues. The CDR3 region is CASSLRTSWGSTQYF. The CDR3, as DNA: TGTGCCAGCAGCCTCCGGACTAGTTGGGGTTCGACCCAGTACTTC.

There are many counts of this clonotype. The chain is built from TRBV28 and TRBJ2-7, with D tentatively TRBD1 (6 bases). This CDR3 spans 14 amino acids. The V gene lost 1 base and the J gene lost 4 bases, with 11 bases spanning the gap. Germline-derived CDR1 and CDR2 are MDHEN and SYDVKM. The CDR3 reads CASSLLGASYEQYF. The CDR3 DNA reads as TGTGCCAGCAGTTTATTGGGGGCCAGTTACGAGCAGTACTTC.

This clonotype appeared many times. The gene calls are TRBV28 and TRBJ2-7; 7 bases fit TRBD1. The CDR3 is 12 amino acids. The V gene end was trimmed by 6 bases and the J gene end by 6 bases; junction bases not matched to a gene: 5. Germline-derived CDR1 and CDR2 are MDHEN and SYDVKM. CDR3 coding DNA: TGTGCCAGCAGACAACAGGGGCTCGAGCAGTACTTC. Translation: CASRQQGLEQYF. Full variable domain (remainder filled in from reference TRBV28 and TRBJ2-7): DVKVTQSSRYLVKRTGEKVFLECVQDMDHENMFWYRQDPGLGLRLIYFSYDVKMKEKGDIPEGYSVSREKKERFSLILESASTNQTSMYLCASRQQGLEQYFGPGTRLTVT.

Points on this clonotype: The junction departs from germline at one end; a sequencing error may be responsible. The V gene is TRBV7-2, the J gene TRBJ2-5; D remains ambiguous. The V gene's germline CDR1 is SGHTA and CDR2 FQGNSA. The CDR3 is made up of 13 amino acids. This CDR3 is CASSSLVIETQYF. In DNA, the CDR3 is TGTGCCAGCAGCAGTCTAGTGATAGAGACACAGTACTTC.

This clonotype was counted many times. The genes are TRBV9 and TRBJ2-1, with 7 bases lining up with TRBD2. The germline V gene has CDR1 SGDLS and CDR2 YYNGEE. The V gene end was trimmed by 4 bases and the J gene end by 9 bases; junction bases not matched to a gene: 10. The CDR3 has 14 residues. The DNA of the CDR3 is TGTGCCAGCAGCTTTAGGACTAGGTTGGGTGAGCAGTTCTTC. This translates into CASSFRTRLGEQFF.

The sample holds many counts of this clonotype. V gene TRBV2 combines with J gene TRBJ1-1; 9 nucleotides match TRBD1. Germline CDR1 is SNHLY and CDR2 is FYNNEI. The CDR3 consists of 14 residues. J gave up 4 bases and V 5 bases, and 5 bases lay outside the gene matches. CDR3 loop: CASSMTGGGTEAFF. The CDR3 nucleotides read TGTGCCAGCAGTATGACAGGGGGAGGCACTGAAGCTTTCTTT.

This clonotype appeared many times. This chain links TRBV20-1 with TRBJ2-7; TRBD1 matches 9 bases. The CDR3 has 16 amino acids. Germline V gene data show CDR1 as DFQATT and CDR2 as SNEGSKA (reference sequence). The trim removed 2 bases at V and 3 bases at J, leaving 11 bases unmatched. The CDR3 reads CSARPRTGTGLYEQYF. In nucleotides, the CDR3 is TGCAGTGCTAGACCTAGGACCGGGACAGGGCTCTACGAGCAGTACTTC.

This clonotype was detected only a few times. The CDR3 DNA sequence: TGCGCCAGCAGCTCCGGACTAGCGGGGTTCACCGGGGAGCTGTTTTTT. Encoded protein: CASSSGLAGFTGELFF. The chain recombines TRBV5-1 with TRBJ2-2; 12 bases line up with TRBD2. CDR3 length: 16 residues. Trimming took 3 bases from V and 4 from J; bases not matched to a gene: 4. Germline values: CDR1 SGHRS, CDR2 YFSETQ.

This clonotype occurred many times. The genes are TRBV12-3 or TRBV12-4 and TRBJ2-1; D is tentatively TRBD1 or TRBD2 (5 bases each). V shed 5 bases and J shed 0 bases, with 20 bases lying between them. CDR3 length: 18 residues. The CDR3 sequence is CASSPRDVVGFSYNEQFF. For the CDR3, the DNA is TGTGCCAGCAGTCCCCGGGACGTAGTTGGGTTCTCCTACAATGAGCAGTTCTTC.

About this clonotype itself: Just one base apart from a much larger clone, this may be a read error. V is TRBV28 and J is TRBJ2-2; TRBD1 matches at 7 bases. Germline CDR1 is MDHEN and CDR2 is SYDVKM. The CDR3 consists of 15 residues. The CDR3 reads CASSPPGGPTGEMFF. For the CDR3, the DNA is TGTGCCAGCAGTCCCCCAGGGGGTCCCACCGGGGAGATGTTTTTT.

This clonotype came up many times. The chain is built from TRBV5-1 and TRBJ2-2; D call uncertain. Germline V CDR1 and CDR2: SGHRS, YFSETQ. Between the trimmed V and J ends, which lost 0 bases and 1 base, there was a span of 10 bases. The CDR3 length is 16 residues. The chain's CDR3 is CASSLVPHGNTGELFF. In DNA, the CDR3 is TGCGCCAGCAGCTTGGTTCCGCACGGGAACACCGGGGAGCTGTTTTTT.

This clonotype was detected many times. The rearrangement joins TRBV14 to TRBJ1-4, with D unclear. This CDR3 has 15 amino acids. CDR1 and CDR2 from the germline V gene are SGHDN and FVKESK. Trimming took 2 bases from V and 3 from J, leaving 10 bases between them. CDR3 in DNA: TGTGCCAGCAGCCAACTGGGGAGGCCTAATGAAAAACTGTTTTTT. This encodes CASSQLGRPNEKLFF.

The chain recombines TRBV25-1 with TRBJ2-7; D not resolved. Germline V gene lookup returns CDR1 MGHDK and CDR2 SYGVNS. This CDR3 comprises 17 residues. Between the trimmed V and J ends, which lost 7 bases and 5 bases, there was a span of 27 bases. CDR3 DNA: TGTGCCAGCACACCCCCCACACGGGCCGGAGCCCCCCACGAGCAGTACTTC. Encoded protein: CASTPPTRAGAPHEQYF.

This clonotype has only a few counts. The chain combines TRBV11-3 with TRBJ2-2; 9 bases are shared with TRBD1. J was trimmed by 4 bases and V by 5 bases; bases with no gene match: 8. Germline V lookup: CDR1 SGHNT, CDR2 YENEEA. The CDR3 runs 16 residues. CDR3 amino acids: CASSGTGGALTGELFF. The CDR3 DNA reads TGTGCCAGCAGCGGTACAGGGGGCGCCCTCACCGGGGAGCTGTTTTTT.

This clonotype has a count of ten or more. The chain employs TRBV4-1 and TRBJ2-1, with TRBD2 identical over 14 bases. J was trimmed by 2 bases and V by 4 bases; bases with no gene match: 1. The CDR3 loop spans 16 amino acids. CDR1 MGHRA and CDR2 YSYEKL come from the germline V gene. This CDR3 reads CASSRGLAGAYNEQFF. CDR3 nucleotides: TGCGCCAGCAGCCGGGGACTAGCGGGGGCCTACAATGAGCAGTTCTTC.

The sample holds many counts of this clonotype. CDR3 sequence reads: CASSFSRQDSEQFF. The CDR3 nucleotides read TGTGCCAGCAGTTTTTCTAGGCAAGATAGTGAGCAGTTCTTC. The V gene is TRBV12-3 or TRBV12-4, the J gene TRBJ2-1; the D is unclear. This CDR3 region has 14 residues. The V and J ends lost 3 bases and 9 bases respectively, with 15 bases between them.

This clonotype was observed a few times. The rearrangement joins TRBV5-1 to TRBJ2-6; D is unclear. V was trimmed by 2 bases and J by 0 bases, leaving 6 bases between them. Germline values: CDR1 SGHRS, CDR2 YFSETQ. The CDR3 spans 15 residues. CDR3 residues: CASSFQNSGANVLTF. Written as DNA, the CDR3 is TGCGCCAGCAGCTTTCAGAACTCTGGGGCCAACGTCCTGACTTTC.

This clonotype turned up a few times. The chain carries TRBV5-1 and TRBJ2-2, with D perhaps matching TRBD2 (7 bases). The CDR3 length is 15 residues. Trimming stripped 3 bases from V and 7 bases from J, with 16 bases between. In germline, CDR1 is SGHRS, CDR2 YFSETQ. CDR3 protein: CASSSLWGGGGELFF. The DNA of the CDR3 is TGCGCCAGCAGCTCCCTCTGGGGGGGCGGCGGGGAGCTGTTTTTT.

Many counts were recorded for this clonotype. The rearrangement joins TRBV20-1 to TRBJ2-3, with 16 bases aligning to TRBD2. This CDR3 contains 20 residues. The J segment lost 3 bases and the V segment lost 2 bases, leaving 14 bases of the junction unmatched. Germline V gene sequence: CDR1 DFQATT, CDR2 SNEGSKA (reference sequence). The CDR3: CSARLMGLAGGQRWTDTQYF. The CDR3 DNA reads as TGCAGTGCTAGACTAATGGGACTAGCGGGGGGGCAGCGGTGGACAGATACGCAGTATTTT.

This clonotype was observed many times. The chain recombines TRBV5-1 with TRBJ2-4; 9 bases match TRBD1. Germline V gives CDR1 SGHRS, CDR2 YFSETQ. V dropped 5 bases and J dropped 6; count of bases not matched to a gene: 6. This CDR3 comprises 14 residues. The CDR3 region is CASSSGQGTNIQYF. CDR3 nucleotide sequence: TGCGCCAGCAGTTCGGGACAGGGCACAAACATTCAGTACTTC.

This clonotype appeared a few times. V gene TRBV5-1 combines with J gene TRBJ2-4, with D uncertain. The CDR3 is made up of 16 amino acids. CDR1 is SGHRS, CDR2 YFSETQ, per germline. V was cut by 0 bases and J by 0 bases, with 10 bases left in between. In nucleotides, the CDR3 is TGCGCCAGCAGCTTGGAGGGTAGTCTAGCCAAAAACATTCAGTACTTC. This gives the protein CASSLEGSLAKNIQYF.

This clonotype was seen at least ten times. The J gene is TRBJ1-5, the V gene TRBV20-1, with 7 bases matching TRBD1. The germline CDR1 and CDR2 sequences are DFQATT and SNEGSKA (reference sequence). V trimming: 2 bases; J trimming: 2 bases; junction bases outside the gene matches: 18. The CDR3 extends over 19 amino acids. CDR3 sequence reads: CSARRGQTGTFSGNQPQHF. CDR3 DNA sequence: TGCAGTGCTAGACGCGGTCAGACAGGGACGTTTTCTGGCAATCAGCCCCAGCATTTT.

This clonotype showed up many times. This chain connects TRBV20-1 to TRBJ1-6; D remains unclear. This CDR3 is built from 13 residues. Germline V gives CDR1 DFQATT, CDR2 SNEGSKA (reference sequence). V shed 1 base and J shed 6 bases, with 7 bases lying between them. CDR3 nucleotide sequence: TGCAGTGCTAGAGGAGACCTTAATTCACCCCTCCACTTT. This sequence encodes CSARGDLNSPLHF.

This clonotype was found many times. V is TRBV3-1 and J is TRBJ1-3; D gene ambiguous. Deletions cut 4 bases from V and 4 bases from J, with 11 bases between. Germline V CDR1 and CDR2: LGHDT, YNNKEL (reference sequence). The CDR3 contains 14 residues. For the CDR3, the DNA is TGTGCCAGCAGCCCGCCGGGTACCGGAAACACCATATATTTT. Protein product: CASSPPGTGNTIYF.

The chain has TRBV20-1 and TRBJ1-5; D is unclear. In germline, CDR1 is DFQATT, CDR2 SNEGSKA (reference sequence). This CDR3 has 21 residues. V was shortened by 0 bases and J by 3 bases, with 30 bases between the two germline ends. Here the CDR3 reads CSARDLAGALASGVPNQPQHF. The DNA for the CDR3 is TGCAGTGCTAGAGATCTGGCTGGCGCCTTGGCAAGCGGAGTGCCCAATCAGCCCCAGCATTTT.

This clonotype was seen many times. The rearrangement links TRBV5-1 to TRBJ2-3; D not certain. Trimming removed 3 bases at V and 4 bases at J, with 15 bases between. Germline V lookup: CDR1 SGHRS, CDR2 YFSETQ. This CDR3 spans 15 amino acids. The CDR3: CASSYMSRAPDTQYF. The CDR3 DNA reads TGCGCCAGCAGCTACATGAGCCGGGCCCCAGATACGCAGTATTTT.